The source of this T cell receptor (beta chain) is a study of T cell responses to AZD1222 COVID-19 vaccine. The study's findings and limits: Recipients of two AZD1222 doses showed rising Spike-specific TCR breadth and depth. Reportedly, close to half of spike-specific TCRs are directed against unmutated variant regions.

The repertoire was sequenced with immunoSEQ multiplex PCR; TCRdb's copy has only in-frame clones and lacks some. Among approximately 98,000 clones listed, roughly 84% were seen once. In regard to this clone: What it recognizes is unknown.

The sample here was peripheral blood, taken on day 0 of AZD1222 vaccination. This receptor was obtained from an adult in good health.

DNA of the CDR3: TGCGCCAGCAGCTTGGATGGGGTCTCTGGAAACACCATATATTTT. Amino acids: CASSLDGVSGNTIYF. This chain uses TRBV5-1 with TRBJ1-3; no definite D call. This CDR3 has 15 amino acids. The V end lost 0 bases, the J end lost 0 bases, and 7 bases lay between the germline ends. Germline V gene sequence: CDR1 SGHRS, CDR2 YFSETQ.